The TCR beta chain described here comes from a study of beta chain features in type 1 diabetes. Note on this clone: Its target is unknown.

Every bit of the isolated RNA underwent reverse transcription, so sequencing read expressed TCRB transcripts. Produced via immunoSEQ multiplex PCR; TCRdb's table is partial and in-frame only. There are approximately 470,000 clones in the sample; 25% to 35% occur only once, and about 0.065% lies in the top ten. General study points: Although PCR might favor shorter templates, it would do so equally in patients and controls. Reduced insertions and increased deletions marked VDJ junctions in type 1 diabetes patients.

CD4+ naive, central memory, regulatory and stem cell-like memory subsets were isolated by sorting on CD45RO/CCR7/CD25/CD127/CD95/CD27. All of the sorted populations showed purity greater than 98%. The V end lost 4 bases, the J end lost 5 bases, and 19 bases lay between the germline ends. This CDR3 has 16 amino acids. From germline, CDR1 is LGHNA and CDR2 YNFKEQ. This rearrangement joins TRBV4-2 to TRBJ2-3; tentatively, D is TRBD2 (6 bases). This TCR was sampled from a man aged 18 to 29 in good health. Sequenced input: naive CD4+ T cells from blood. Here the CDR3 reads CASSPRGLPREDTQYF. The DNA of the CDR3 is TGTGCCAGCAGCCCGCGTGGACTACCGAGGGAAGATACGCAGTATTTT.